Below are 28 T cell receptor beta chains sequenced from a single sample in a study of T cell clones after liver transplantation. The protocol was immunoSEQ multiplex PCR, while the TCRdb copy is restricted to in-frame clones and leaves out a portion. Altogether around 78,000 clones are present, 83% being singletons, with the ten largest covering 2.8%. The material sequenced was CD4+ T cells from blood, taken at the 22-month timepoint. These receptors originate from a human patient who received a liver transplant. Some T cells may be supplied by the graft donor.

By frequency in the sample, this clone is medium-sized (0.01 to 0.1%). The chain recombines TRBV11-2 with TRBJ1-1; D not certain. This CDR3 spans 16 amino acids. The V and J ends lost 2 bases and 5 bases respectively, with 18 bases between them. The germline V gene has CDR1 SGHAT and CDR2 FQNNGV. For the CDR3, the DNA is TGTGCCAGCAGCTTAAACTGGCCCCGCAGTCGGACTGAAGCTTTCTTT. Amino acid sequence: CASSLNWPRSRTEAFF. The entire variable domain, with the rest obtained from reference TRBV11-2 and TRBJ1-1, is as follows: EAGVAQSPRYKIIEKRQSVAFWCNPISGHATLYWYQQILGQGPKLLIQFQNNGVVDDSQLPKDRFSAERLKGVDSTLKIQPAKLEDSAVYLCASSLNWPRSRTEAFFGQGTRLTVV.

The CDR3 coding sequence is TGTGCCAGCAGTACAGGGGGCCGGACTGAAGCTTTCTTT. This translates into CASSTGGRTEAFF. The chain uses TRBV28 and TRBJ1-1, with 9 bases identical to TRBD1. The trim removed 5 bases at V and 5 bases at J, leaving 3 bases unmatched. The CDR3 spans 13 residues. Germline assignment: CDR1 MDHEN and CDR2 SYDVKM.

V gene TRBV11-2 combines with J gene TRBJ1-3; 7 bases map to TRBD1. V trimming: 3 bases; J trimming: 2 bases; junction bases outside the gene matches: 7. CDR1 and CDR2 from the germline V gene are SGHAT and FQNNGV. The CDR3 is made up of 16 amino acids. CDR3 DNA: TGTGCCAGCAGCTTGGACAGGCTAGGGACTGGAAACACCATATATTTT. This codes for CASSLDRLGTGNTIYF.

The gene calls are TRBV9 and TRBJ2-2, with 16 bases aligning to TRBD2. The CDR3 loop spans 16 amino acids. From germline, CDR1 is SGDLS and CDR2 YYNGEE. Germline trimming cut 3 bases from V and 6 bases from J; bases unmatched to any gene: 2. CDR3 residues: CASSGGTSGRAGELFF. The CDR3 DNA follows: TGTGCCAGCAGCGGTGGGACTAGCGGGAGGGCCGGGGAGCTGTTTTTT.

This rearrangement joins TRBV6-5 to TRBJ2-7; no reliable D call. In germline, CDR1 is MNHEY, CDR2 SVGAGI. This CDR3 has 11 amino acids. The germline V and J ends were trimmed by 3 bases and 6 bases, with 6 bases remaining between them. The CDR3 nucleotides are TGTGCCAGCAGTTATCAGGTCGAGCAGTACTTC. Residues: CASSYQVEQYF.

This rearrangement joins TRBV6-6 to TRBJ2-7; TRBD2 matches at 11 bases. Germline-derived CDR1 and CDR2 are MNHNY and SVGAGI (reference sequence). The CDR3 is 13 amino acids. J lost 3 bases, V lost 6 bases, and 1 base had no gene match. In DNA, the CDR3 is TGTGCCAGCAGACTAGCGGGAGACTACGAGCAGTACTTC. This codes for CASRLAGDYEQYF.

This chain uses TRBV18 with TRBJ1-1; D is ambiguous. This CDR3 has 19 amino acids. With 1 base removed from V and 0 bases from J, the gap between germline ends came to 21 bases. The germline gives CDR1 KGHSH, CDR2 LQKENI. The CDR3 is CASSPRRGQADFLNTEAFF. Written as DNA, the CDR3 is TGTGCCAGCTCACCACGACGTGGGCAGGCAGACTTTTTGAACACTGAAGCTTTCTTT. Full variable domain (outside the CDR3, taken from reference TRBV18 and TRBJ1-1): NAGVMQNPRHLVRRRGQEARLRCSPMKGHSHVYWYRQLPEEGLKFMVYLQKENIIDESGMPKERFSAEFPKEGPSILRIQQVVRGDSAAYFCASSPRRGQADFLNTEAFFGQGTRLTVV.

The chain joins TRBV5-1 to TRBJ2-1; 10 bases align to TRBD1. This CDR3 region has 16 residues. Losses at the gene ends were 0 bases for V and 5 bases for J; bases not matched to a gene: 5. The germline CDR1 and CDR2 sequences are SGHRS and YFSETQ. The CDR3 region has the DNA TGCGCCAGCAGCTTGGCCCCGGGACAGGGGAACAATGAGCAGTTCTTC. Its translation is CASSLAPGQGNNEQFF.

This clone was counted a few times. The rearrangement uses TRBV2 and TRBJ1-2; no reliable D call. The germline gives CDR1 SNHLY, CDR2 FYNNEI. The ends were cut back, 7 bases at V and 8 bases at J, with 20 bases in the middle. This CDR3 has 14 amino acids. The CDR3 DNA follows: TGTGCCAGCACCTTAGGGAGGCAGTCGGGCGGCTACACCTTC. Translated: CASTLGRQSGGYTF.

The rearrangement links TRBV6-4 to TRBJ1-5; D call uncertain. Per germline, CDR1 MRHNA and CDR2 SNTAGT. The CDR3 length is 13 residues. Trimming took 3 bases from V and 7 from J, leaving 10 bases between them. In nucleotides, the CDR3 is TGTGCCAGCAGTGAGGGTCCGGGGCAGCCCCAGCATTTT. Protein product: CASSEGPGQPQHF.

This clone showed up just a few times. The junction and the germline gene differ at one end; a read error may be behind it. The chain recombines TRBV7-9 with TRBJ2-3, with TRBD2 identical over 8 bases. In germline, CDR1 is SEHNR, CDR2 FQNEAQ (reference sequence). This CDR3 has 15 amino acids. The CDR3 here is CASRLGGGSTDTQYF. The CDR3 DNA reads TGTGCCAGCAGGTTAGGCGGGGGGTCTACAGATACGCAGTATTTT. Together with reference TRBV7-9 and TRBJ2-3, the CDR3 gives the full variable domain: DTGVSQNPRHKITKRGQNVTFRCDPISEHNRLYWYRQTLGQGPEFLTYFQNEAQLEKSRLLSDRFSAERPKGSFSTLEIQRTEQGDSAMYLCASRLGGGSTDTQYFGPGTRLTVL.

This clone was recorded only once. This CDR3 reads CASSHDLRTDTQYF. The CDR3 DNA reads TGCGCCAGCAGCCATGACCTCCGCACAGATACGCAGTATTTT. The chain carries TRBV4-3 and TRBJ2-3, with D hard to call. The V and J ends lost 3 bases and 1 base respectively, with 8 bases between them. The germline V gene encodes CDR1 LGHNA and CDR2 YSLEER. There are 14 residues in the CDR3.

Here the CDR3 DNA reads TGCGCCAGCAGCTTTGTGCCGGGCCAAGAGACCCAGTACTTC. It specifies CASSFVPGQETQYF. The chain uses TRBV5-1 and TRBJ2-5; D is unresolved. V gave up 2 bases and J gave up 1 base, with 9 bases separating them. Germline assignment: CDR1 SGHRS and CDR2 YFSETQ. This CDR3 contains 14 residues.

Note on this clone: Compared with germline, one end of the junction differs, possibly owing to a read error. The chain uses TRBV7-7 and TRBJ2-2; 7 nucleotides align to TRBD1. CDR1 SSHAT and CDR2 FNYEAQ come from the germline V gene (reference sequence). This CDR3 contains 15 residues. In DNA form, the CDR3 reads TGTGCTAGCAGCTTAGAGACAGGGATCACCGGGGAGCTGTTTTTT. Translated: CASSLETGITGELFF.

The chain has TRBV5-1 and TRBJ2-3; 8 bases map to TRBD2. V lost 0 bases and J lost 9; bases outside the gene matches: 9. This CDR3 region has 15 residues. The germline V gene has CDR1 SGHRS and CDR2 YFSETQ. For the CDR3, the DNA is TGCGCCAGCAGCTTGGATCCAACTAGCGGAGCCACGCAGTATTTT. It is translated as CASSLDPTSGATQYF.

The V gene is TRBV5-1, the J gene TRBJ2-6; TRBD1 is a possible D gene (5 bases). The ends were cut back, 0 bases at V and 0 bases at J, with 10 bases in the middle. CDR1 and CDR2 (germline): SGHRS, YFSETQ. The CDR3 covers 17 residues. In nucleotides, the CDR3 is TGCGCCAGCAGCTTGGCAGGACAAAGCTCTGGGGCCAACGTCCTGACTTTC. Its translation: CASSLAGQSSGANVLTF. Based on the CDR3 plus reference TRBV5-1 and TRBJ2-6, the full variable domain is KAGVTQTPRYLIKTRGQQVTLSCSPISGHRSVSWYQQTPGQGLQFLFEYFSETQRNKGNFPGRFSGRQFSNSRSEMNVSTLELGDSALYLCASSLAGQSSGANVLTFGAGSRLTVL.

The chain recombines TRBV5-1 with TRBJ1-2; no definite D call. There are 15 residues in the CDR3. V lost 0 bases and J lost 1, with 10 bases in between. Germline assignment: CDR1 SGHRS and CDR2 YFSETQ. CDR3 in amino acids: CASSLAMDFNYGYTF. CDR3 nucleotide sequence: TGCGCCAGCAGCTTGGCTATGGACTTTAACTATGGCTACACCTTC.

This clone was observed a few times. The rearrangement joins TRBV28 to TRBJ1-5; 9 positions match TRBD1. CDR3 length: 15 residues. The V gene end was trimmed by 5 bases and the J gene end by 6 bases; junction bases not matched to a gene: 8. CDR1 and CDR2 from the germline V gene are MDHEN and SYDVKM. The CDR3 coding sequence is TGTGCCAGCAGTCCTGACAGGGGGGTTGGTCAGCCCCAGCATTTT. Translated, it gives CASSPDRGVGQPQHF. Combining the CDR3 with reference TRBV28 and TRBJ1-5 gives the whole variable domain DVKVTQSSRYLVKRTGEKVFLECVQDMDHENMFWYRQDPGLGLRLIYFSYDVKMKEKGDIPEGYSVSREKKERFSLILESASTNQTSMYLCASSPDRGVGQPQHFGDGTRLSIL.

The chain carries TRBV6-5 and TRBJ1-3; possibly TRBD1 for D (5 bases). Trimming removed 0 bases from V and 0 bases from J, with 9 bases in between. Germline CDR1 and CDR2: MNHEY and SVGAGI. This CDR3 has 16 residues. This CDR3 reads CASSYSGGGSGNTIYF. CDR3 sequence (DNA): TGTGCCAGCAGTTACTCTGGGGGTGGCTCTGGAAACACCATATATTTT.

This clone appeared once. This chain connects TRBV6-1 to TRBJ2-2, with D perhaps matching TRBD1 or TRBD2 (6 bases each). Trimming removed 5 bases at V and 7 bases at J, with 11 bases between. CDR1 is MNHNS and CDR2 is SASEGT in the germline V gene. This CDR3 comprises 13 residues. CDR3 DNA: TGTGCCAGCAGTTCACAGGGAGGCGGGGAGCTGTTTTTT. It codes for CASSSQGGGELFF.

The chain carries TRBV5-5 and TRBJ1-2; TRBD1 aligns across 9 bases. The CDR3 is 14 residues long. J lost 7 bases, V lost 4 bases, and 8 bases had no gene match. Germline CDR1 reads SGHKS; CDR2 reads YYEKEE (reference sequence). This chain's CDR3 is CASSAPTGGSGYTF. The CDR3 DNA sequence: TGTGCCAGCAGCGCCCCGACAGGGGGGAGTGGCTACACCTTC.

The chain couples TRBV5-3 to TRBJ2-1; 8 bases agree with TRBD2. TRBV5-3 is filed as an ORF, its function uncertain. Trimming at V came to 4 bases and at J to 5 bases, leaving 11 bases not matched to a gene. The CDR3 is made up of 16 amino acids. As DNA, the CDR3 is TGTGCCAGAAGCCGCCCGTTGGTAGCGGGAAACAATGAGCAGTTCTTC. Its translation is CARSRPLVAGNNEQFF.

The genes are TRBV9 and TRBJ2-5; D is perhaps TRBD1 or TRBD2 (7 bases each). Germline V gives CDR1 SGDLS, CDR2 YYNGEE. There are 19 residues in the CDR3. V was shortened by 0 bases and J by 1 base, with 22 bases between the two germline ends. The chain's CDR3 is CASSVGEGAGYRRQETQYF. The DNA of the CDR3 is TGTGCCAGCAGCGTAGGGGAGGGGGCGGGGTATCGGCGCCAAGAGACCCAGTACTTC.

This clone has more than one count but fewer than ten. V is TRBV27 and J is TRBJ2-4; D is unclear. This CDR3 is 14 amino acids long. Germline CDR1 MNHEY, CDR2 SMNVEV (reference sequence). V dropped 2 bases and J dropped 5 bases, with 10 bases sitting between them. The CDR3 nucleotides are TGTGCCAGCAGTTTAGATGGTATCGAAAACATTCAGTACTTC. It yields the protein CASSLDGIENIQYF.

The chain employs TRBV7-9 and TRBJ2-7; D remains unclear. Trimming cost V 6 bases and J 6 bases, with 9 bases left between them. The CDR3 runs 11 residues. CDR1 SEHNR and CDR2 FQNEAQ come from the germline V gene (reference sequence). The CDR3 here is CASSRATEQYF. Here the CDR3 DNA reads TGTGCCAGCAGTCGTGCGACCGAGCAGTACTTC.

The V call is TRBV28, the J call TRBJ1-1, with D possibly being TRBD1 (6 bases). The CDR3 loop spans 14 amino acids. V was shortened by 3 bases and J by 5 bases, with 13 bases between the two germline ends. Germline V gene data show CDR1 as MDHEN and CDR2 as SYDVKM. CDR3: CASSFQGRGTEAFF. The CDR3 coding sequence is TGTGCCAGCAGTTTCCAGGGGAGAGGAACTGAAGCTTTCTTT. Based on the CDR3 plus reference TRBV28 and TRBJ1-1, the full variable domain is DVKVTQSSRYLVKRTGEKVFLECVQDMDHENMFWYRQDPGLGLRLIYFSYDVKMKEKGDIPEGYSVSREKKERFSLILESASTNQTSMYLCASSFQGRGTEAFFGQGTRLTVV.

V usage is TRBV19 and J usage is TRBJ1-2, with 12 bases fitting TRBD1. The V segment lost 4 bases and the J segment 8 bases; nucleotides outside the gene matches: 11. Germline V gene data show CDR1 as LNHDA and CDR2 as SQIVND (reference sequence). The CDR3 runs to 16 residues. CDR3 in DNA: TGTGCCAGTAGTACCTTCTCCGGGACAGGGGGCGAGGGCTACACCTTC. It is translated as CASSTFSGTGGEGYTF.

The chain combines TRBV5-3 with TRBJ1-6; 11 positions agree with TRBD1. TRBV5-3 is flagged as an ORF with uncertain function. V was pared by 3 bases and J by 9 bases, with 2 bases of the junction left unmatched. The CDR3 contains 14 residues. Here the CDR3 DNA reads TGTGCCAGAAGCTGGACAGGGGGCCCTTCACCCCTCCACTTT. This translates into CARSWTGGPSPLHF.